This TCR beta chain appears in the sequencing data of a study of T cell responses to AZD1222 COVID-19 vaccine. Study as a whole: Timing groups of about 4 and about 12 weeks for second doses were pooled. The study, taken as a whole, reports: Among vaccine-associated CD4 TCRs, coverage spanned spike, with dominance at 160-218 and 743-854. Nearly half of spike-specific TCRs reportedly target unmutated variant regions.

TCRdb's table, derived via immunoSEQ multiplex PCR, lists solely in-frame clones and lacks some. The table includes 100,000 to 120,000 clones, 87% detected once. The length of the CDR3 is 15 residues. V was trimmed by 1 base and J by 4 bases, leaving 10 bases between them. The germline V gene encodes CDR1 MNHNS and CDR2 SASEGT. Remarks on this clone: Antigen: not known.

This receptor was identified in an adult in good health. This specimen consisted of peripheral blood, obtained on day 0 of AZD1222 vaccination. The V gene is TRBV6-1, the J gene TRBJ1-4, with D possibly matching TRBD1 (6 bases). CDR3: CASSEGGALNEKLFF. The CDR3 DNA reads TGTGCCAGCAGTGAAGGGGGGGCGCTTAATGAAAAACTGTTTTTT.